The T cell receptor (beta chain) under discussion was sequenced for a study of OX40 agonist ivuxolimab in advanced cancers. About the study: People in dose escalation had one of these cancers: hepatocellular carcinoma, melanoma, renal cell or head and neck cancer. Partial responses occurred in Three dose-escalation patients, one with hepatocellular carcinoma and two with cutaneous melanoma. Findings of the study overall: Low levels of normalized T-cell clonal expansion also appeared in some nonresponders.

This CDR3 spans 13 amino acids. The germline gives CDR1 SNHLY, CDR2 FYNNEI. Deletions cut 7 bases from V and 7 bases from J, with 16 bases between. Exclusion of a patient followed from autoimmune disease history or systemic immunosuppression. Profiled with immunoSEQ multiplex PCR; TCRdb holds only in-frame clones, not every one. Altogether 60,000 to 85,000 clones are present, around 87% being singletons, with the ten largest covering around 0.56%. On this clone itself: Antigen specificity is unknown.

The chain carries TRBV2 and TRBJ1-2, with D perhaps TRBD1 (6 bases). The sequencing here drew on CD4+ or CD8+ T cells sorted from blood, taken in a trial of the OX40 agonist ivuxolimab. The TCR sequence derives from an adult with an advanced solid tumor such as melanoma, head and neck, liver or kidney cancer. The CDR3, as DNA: TGTGCCAGCACACTCAACAGGGAGTCTGGCTACACCTTC. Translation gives CASTLNRESGYTF.